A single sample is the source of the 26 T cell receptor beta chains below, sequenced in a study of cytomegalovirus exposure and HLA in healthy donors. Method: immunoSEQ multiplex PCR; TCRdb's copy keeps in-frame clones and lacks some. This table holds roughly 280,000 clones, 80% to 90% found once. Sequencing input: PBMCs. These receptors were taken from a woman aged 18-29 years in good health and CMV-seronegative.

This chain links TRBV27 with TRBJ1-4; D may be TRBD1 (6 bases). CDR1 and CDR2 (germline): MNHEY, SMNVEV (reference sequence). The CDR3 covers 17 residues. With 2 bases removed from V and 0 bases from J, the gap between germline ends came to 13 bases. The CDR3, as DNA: TGTGCCAGCAGTTTAAATACAGGGCCCCCAACTAATGAAAAACTGTTTTTT. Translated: CASSLNTGPPTNEKLFF. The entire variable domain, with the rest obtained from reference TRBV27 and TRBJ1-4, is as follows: EAQVTQNPRYLITVTGKKLTVTCSQNMNHEYMSWYRQDPGLGLRQIYYSMNVEVTDKGDVPEGYKVSRKEKRNFPLILESPSPNQTSLYFCASSLNTGPPTNEKLFFGSGTQLSVL.

The CDR3 region has the DNA TGTGCCAGCAGTTTATCTGTTTCAGGGAACACTGAAGCTTTCTTT. Translating it yields CASSLSVSGNTEAFF. The gene calls are TRBV27 and TRBJ1-1; D is ambiguous. CDR3 length: 15 residues. Germline V gene data show CDR1 as MNHEY and CDR2 as SMNVEV (reference sequence). Trimming cost V 0 bases and J 1 base, with 9 bases left between them.

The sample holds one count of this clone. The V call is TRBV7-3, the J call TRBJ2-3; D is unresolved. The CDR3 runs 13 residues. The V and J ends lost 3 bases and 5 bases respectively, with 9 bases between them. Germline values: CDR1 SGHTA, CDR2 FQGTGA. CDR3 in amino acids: CASSFYPGDTQYF. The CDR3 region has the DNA TGTGCCAGCAGCTTCTATCCTGGAGATACGCAGTATTTT.

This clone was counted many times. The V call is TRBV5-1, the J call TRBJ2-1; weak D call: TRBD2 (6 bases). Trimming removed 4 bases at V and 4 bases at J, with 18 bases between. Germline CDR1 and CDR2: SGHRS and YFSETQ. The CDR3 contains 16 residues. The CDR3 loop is CASSPGWRAGYNEQFF. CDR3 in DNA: TGCGCCAGCAGCCCCGGATGGAGGGCGGGGTACAATGAGCAGTTCTTC.

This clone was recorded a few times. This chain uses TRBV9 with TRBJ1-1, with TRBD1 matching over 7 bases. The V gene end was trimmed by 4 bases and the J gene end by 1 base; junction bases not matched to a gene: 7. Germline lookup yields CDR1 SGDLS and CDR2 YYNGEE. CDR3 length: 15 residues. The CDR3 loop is CASSPATGTNTEAFF. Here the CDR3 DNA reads TGTGCCAGCAGCCCAGCGACAGGGACGAACACTGAAGCTTTCTTT.

The CDR3 spells CASSEAEGGNRLNTGELFF. For the CDR3, the DNA is TGTGCCAGCAGTGAAGCAGAAGGAGGTAATAGGCTGAACACCGGGGAGCTGTTTTTT. The chain employs TRBV2 and TRBJ2-2; tentatively, D is TRBD2 (5 bases). Per the germline V gene, CDR1 is SNHLY and CDR2 is FYNNEI. This CDR3 has 19 residues. V was clipped by 0 bases and J by 1 base, with 18 bases between them.

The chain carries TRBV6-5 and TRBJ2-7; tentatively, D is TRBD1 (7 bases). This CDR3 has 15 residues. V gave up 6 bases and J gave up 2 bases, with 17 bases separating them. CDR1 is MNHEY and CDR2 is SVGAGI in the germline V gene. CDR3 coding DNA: TGTGCCAGCAGCCGGGGAGGACAGGTACCCTACGAGCAGTACTTC. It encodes CASSRGGQVPYEQYF.

The CDR3 region is CASSLDDKPFHQPQHF. CDR3 DNA sequence: TGTGCCAGCAGCTTAGATGACAAGCCCTTTCATCAGCCCCAGCATTTT. V usage is TRBV11-3 and J usage is TRBJ1-5; no clear D. With 0 bases removed from V and 5 bases from J, the gap between germline ends came to 14 bases. The germline V gene has CDR1 SGHNT and CDR2 YENEEA. CDR3 length equals 16 residues.

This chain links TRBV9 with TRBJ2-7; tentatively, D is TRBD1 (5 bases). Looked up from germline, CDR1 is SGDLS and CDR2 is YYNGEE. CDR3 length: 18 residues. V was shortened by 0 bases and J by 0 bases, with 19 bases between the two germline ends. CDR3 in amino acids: CASSVGADETVSSYEQYF. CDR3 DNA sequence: TGTGCCAGCAGCGTAGGAGCTGATGAGACAGTTAGCTCCTACGAGCAGTACTTC.

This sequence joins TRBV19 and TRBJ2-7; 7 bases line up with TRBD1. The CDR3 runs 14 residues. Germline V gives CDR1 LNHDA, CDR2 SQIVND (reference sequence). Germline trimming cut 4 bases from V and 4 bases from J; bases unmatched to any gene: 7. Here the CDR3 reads CASSTLRDSYEQYF. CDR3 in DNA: TGTGCCAGTAGTACACTCAGGGACAGTTACGAGCAGTACTTC.

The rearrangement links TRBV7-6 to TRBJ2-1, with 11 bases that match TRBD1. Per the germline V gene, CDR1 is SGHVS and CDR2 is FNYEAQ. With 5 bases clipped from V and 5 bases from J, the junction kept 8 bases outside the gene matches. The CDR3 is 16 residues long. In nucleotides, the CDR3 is TGTGCCAGCAGCACCAAGGGGGGACAGGGGGACAATGAGCAGTTCTTC. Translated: CASSTKGGQGDNEQFF.

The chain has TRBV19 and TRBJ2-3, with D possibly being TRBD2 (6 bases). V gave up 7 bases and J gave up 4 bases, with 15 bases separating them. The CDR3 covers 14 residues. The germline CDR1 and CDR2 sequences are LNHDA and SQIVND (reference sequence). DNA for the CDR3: TGTGCCAGTACCCCAGGTCCGGGGGCAGATACGCAGTATTTT. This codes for CASTPGPGADTQYF.

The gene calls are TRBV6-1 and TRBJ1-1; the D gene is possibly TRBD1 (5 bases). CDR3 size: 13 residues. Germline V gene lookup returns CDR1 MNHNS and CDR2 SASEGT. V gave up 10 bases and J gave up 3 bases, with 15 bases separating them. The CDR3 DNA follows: TGTGCCACCGCGACAGTATTCGACACTGAAGCTTTCTTT. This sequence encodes CATATVFDTEAFF.

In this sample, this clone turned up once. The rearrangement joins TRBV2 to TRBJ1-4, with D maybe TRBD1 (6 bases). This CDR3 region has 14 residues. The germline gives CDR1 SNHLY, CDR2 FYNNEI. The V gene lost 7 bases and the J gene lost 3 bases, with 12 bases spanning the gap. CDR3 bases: TGTGCCAGCAAGACGGGACAAGCTAATGAAAAACTGTTTTTT. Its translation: CASKTGQANEKLFF.

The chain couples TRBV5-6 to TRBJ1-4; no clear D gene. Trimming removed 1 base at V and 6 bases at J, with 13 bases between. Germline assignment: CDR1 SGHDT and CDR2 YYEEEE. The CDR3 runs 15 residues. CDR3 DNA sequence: TGTGCCAGCAGCTTGTTCGGCAGAGCGTATGAAAAACTGTTTTTT. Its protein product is CASSLFGRAYEKLFF.

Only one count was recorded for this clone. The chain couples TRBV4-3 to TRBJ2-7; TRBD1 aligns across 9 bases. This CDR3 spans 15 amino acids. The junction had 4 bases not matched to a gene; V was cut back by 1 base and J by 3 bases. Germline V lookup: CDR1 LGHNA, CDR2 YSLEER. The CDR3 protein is CASSQGSGQGYEQYF. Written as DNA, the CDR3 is TGCGCCAGCAGCCAAGGGTCGGGACAGGGCTACGAGCAGTACTTC.

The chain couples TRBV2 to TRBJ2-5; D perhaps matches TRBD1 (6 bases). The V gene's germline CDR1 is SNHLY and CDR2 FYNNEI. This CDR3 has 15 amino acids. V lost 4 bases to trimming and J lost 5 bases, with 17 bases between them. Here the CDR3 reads CASSVGTGSVETQYF. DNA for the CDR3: TGTGCCAGCAGTGTTGGAACAGGGAGTGTGGAGACCCAGTACTTC.

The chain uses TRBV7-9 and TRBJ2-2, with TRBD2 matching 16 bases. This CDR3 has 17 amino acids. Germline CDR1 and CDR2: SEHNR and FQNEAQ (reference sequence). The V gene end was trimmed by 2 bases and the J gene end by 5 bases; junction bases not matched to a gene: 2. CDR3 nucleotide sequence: TGTGCCAGCAGCTTATCGGGACTAGCGGGAGGGACCGGGGAGCTGTTTTTT. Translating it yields CASSLSGLAGGTGELFF.

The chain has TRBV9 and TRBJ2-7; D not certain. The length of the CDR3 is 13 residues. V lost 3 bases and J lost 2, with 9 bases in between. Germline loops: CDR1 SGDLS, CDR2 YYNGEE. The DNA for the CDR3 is TGTGCCAGCAGCGCGGAGCCTACCTACGAGCAGTACTTC. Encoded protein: CASSAEPTYEQYF.

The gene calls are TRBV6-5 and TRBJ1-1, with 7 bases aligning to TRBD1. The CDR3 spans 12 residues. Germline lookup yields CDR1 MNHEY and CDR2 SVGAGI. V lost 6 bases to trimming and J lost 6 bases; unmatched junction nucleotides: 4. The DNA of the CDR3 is TGTGCCAGCAGGACAGGGAAAGCTGAAGCTTTCTTT. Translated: CASRTGKAEAFF.

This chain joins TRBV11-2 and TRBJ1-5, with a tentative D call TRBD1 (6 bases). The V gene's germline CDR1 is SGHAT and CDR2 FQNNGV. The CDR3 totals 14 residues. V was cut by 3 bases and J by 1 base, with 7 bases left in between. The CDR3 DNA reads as TGTGCCAGCAGCTTTGGACAGAGCAATCAGCCCCAGCATTTT. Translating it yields CASSFGQSNQPQHF.

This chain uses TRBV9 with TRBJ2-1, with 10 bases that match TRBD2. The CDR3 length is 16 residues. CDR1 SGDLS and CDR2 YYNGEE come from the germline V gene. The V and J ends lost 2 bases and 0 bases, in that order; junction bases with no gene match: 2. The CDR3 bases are TGTGCCAGCAGCGTGATAGCGGGGGGCTCCTACAATGAGCAGTTCTTC. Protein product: CASSVIAGGSYNEQFF.

Here the CDR3 reads CASIPSGTGYNEQFF. In nucleotides, the CDR3 is TGTGCCAGCATCCCGTCCGGGACAGGGTACAATGAGCAGTTCTTC. The chain has TRBV7-2 and TRBJ2-1; TRBD1 matches 9 bases. J gave up 4 bases and V 7 bases, and 8 bases lay outside the gene matches. The CDR3 length is 15 residues. The germline gives CDR1 SGHTA, CDR2 FQGNSA.

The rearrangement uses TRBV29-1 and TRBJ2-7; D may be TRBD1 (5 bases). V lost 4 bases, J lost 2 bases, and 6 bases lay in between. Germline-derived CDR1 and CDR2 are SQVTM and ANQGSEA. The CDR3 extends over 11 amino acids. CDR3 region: CSVVQAYEQYF. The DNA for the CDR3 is TGCAGCGTTGTACAGGCCTACGAGCAGTACTTC.

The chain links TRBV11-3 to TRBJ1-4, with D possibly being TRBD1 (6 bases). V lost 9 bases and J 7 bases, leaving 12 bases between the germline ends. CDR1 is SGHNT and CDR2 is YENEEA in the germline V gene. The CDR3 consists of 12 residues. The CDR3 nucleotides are TGTGCCAGTACAGGGCGCAGTGAAAAACTGTTTTTT. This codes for CASTGRSEKLFF.

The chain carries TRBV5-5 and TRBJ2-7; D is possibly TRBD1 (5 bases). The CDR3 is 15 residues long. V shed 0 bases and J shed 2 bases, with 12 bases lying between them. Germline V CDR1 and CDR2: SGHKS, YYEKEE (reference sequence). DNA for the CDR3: TGTGCCAGCAGCTTGGCTTCAGGGTACACCTACGAGCAGTACTTC. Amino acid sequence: CASSLASGYTYEQYF.